This T cell receptor beta chain was documented in a study of T cells in Graves' hyperthyroidism and ophthalmopathy. Patients having uncontrolled infection, another autoimmune disease, pregnancy or lactation were not included. Germline V gene lookup returns CDR1 SQVTM and CDR2 ANQGSEA. The CDR3 contains 13 residues. This clonotype was observed a handful of times. The CDR3 end shows no conserved phenylalanine or tryptophan, and so a read error is likely. Using RNA transcripts as the source, TCR beta CDR3 regions were amplified. Using the HTBI primer set, a first-round RT-PCR was run on the TCR CDR3. TCRdb reprocessed the multiplex PCR reads with MiXCR, giving one entry per CDR3 protein. The repertoire includes under 350,000 distinct CDR3 sequences, approximately 13% of them detected once, and roughly 35% sits in the top ten.

The receptor's source is a woman aged 40 to 50 with Graves' ophthalmopathy. The rearrangement uses TRBV29-1 and TRBJ1-6, with 7 bases that match TRBD1. Sample: blood. CDR3 bases: TGCAGCGTTCAAGAATACAGGGGTTCACCCCTCCACCTT. Encoded protein: CSVQEYRGSPLHL.